Presented here are 4 T cell receptor beta chains from one specimen sequenced in a study of Graves' ophthalmopathy and Graves' hyperthyroidism. Beta-chain TCR CDR3 regions were amplified from RNA transcripts. Amplification began with first-round RT-PCR using HTBI primers, then second-round multiplex PCR was performed. TCRdb redid the calling of the multiplex PCR reads with MiXCR, one entry per CDR3 protein. The sample lists hundreds of thousands of distinct CDR3 sequences, just over 40% occurring once. What was sequenced was peripheral blood. These receptors all stem from an adult man with Graves' ophthalmopathy.

This clonotype is a singleton in its sample. A read error may be the cause here, since a much bigger clone is one base away. This chain uses TRBV6-5 with TRBJ2-5; D is perhaps TRBD2 (5 bases). The V and J ends lost 7 bases and 6 bases respectively, with 15 bases between them. The CDR3 runs to 13 residues. Germline V lookup: CDR1 MNHEY, CDR2 SVGAGI. The CDR3 nucleotides are TGTGCCAGCAAGCGATCGGGAATGAAGACCCAGTACTTC. The encoded protein is CASKRSGMKTQYF.

This clonotype was found once. The genes are TRBV5-1 and TRBJ2-3; 11 bases align to TRBD2. J gave up 6 bases and V 0 bases, and 3 bases lay outside the gene matches. The CDR3 is 15 residues long. CDR1 and CDR2 (germline): SGHRS, YFSETQ. The CDR3 DNA reads as TGCGCCAGCAGCTTGGGTAGCGGGGGGGAGGATACGCAGTATTTT. Protein product: CASSLGSGGEDTQYF.

Concerning this clonotype: A much larger clone is a single base away; this may be a read error. The V and J genes are TRBV11-1 and TRBJ1-4; D is unresolved. This CDR3 spans 15 amino acids. Germline V gene lookup returns CDR1 SGHAT and CDR2 FQDESV (reference sequence). V lost 1 base to trimming and J lost 8 bases, with 14 bases between them. CDR3: CASSLGVGGLEKLFF. DNA of the CDR3: TGTGCCAGCAGCTTAGGAGTAGGCGGGCTCGAAAAACTGTTTTTT. Complete variable domain (other parts from reference TRBV11-1 and TRBJ1-4): EAEVAQSPRYKITEKSQAVAFWCDPISGHATLYWYRQILGQGPELLVQFQDESVVDDSQLPKDRFSAERLKGVDSTLKIQPAELGDSAMYLCASSLGVGGLEKLFFGSGTQLSVL.

This clonotype was counted a single time. The chain links TRBV6-2 or TRBV6-3 to TRBJ1-1, with unresolved D. V lost 2 bases, J lost 0 bases, and 10 bases lay in between. Germline lookup yields CDR1 MNHEY and CDR2 SVGEGT. The CDR3 is 15 amino acids. In nucleotides, the CDR3 is TGTGCCAGCAGTTACCTTACTGGCGTGAACACTGAAGCTTTCTTT. This translates into CASSYLTGVNTEAFF.